Shown below are 3 T cell receptor beta chains from a single sample sequenced in a study of T cell changes during pregnancy in multiple sclerosis. Using immunoSEQ multiplex PCR, the repertoire was profiled, and TCRdb retains in-frame clones only, with some absent. The sample contains just under 65,000 clones, about nine tenths of which appear only once. The input for sequencing was peripheral blood, taken after pregnancy. These receptors all come from a female donor in good health, enrolled as a control in a pregnancy study.

The J gene is TRBJ2-5, the V gene TRBV9; TRBD1 might be the D (5 bases). Germline CDR1 is SGDLS and CDR2 is YYNGEE. Trimming pared 0 bases from V and 2 bases from J, leaving 5 bases between. The CDR3 consists of 13 residues. The CDR3 DNA sequence: TGTGCCAGCAGCGTAGGGACACAAGAGACCCAGTACTTC. As protein: CASSVGTQETQYF.

The chain has TRBV2 and TRBJ2-3; D is perhaps TRBD2 (6 bases). The CDR3 has 13 amino acids. Germline loops: CDR1 SNHLY, CDR2 FYNNEI. Between the trimmed V and J ends, which lost 6 bases and 6 bases, there was a span of 13 bases. The CDR3 region is CASSWGERDTQYF. DNA of the CDR3: TGTGCCAGCAGCTGGGGGGAGCGGGATACGCAGTATTTT.

This clone was recorded only once. The rearrangement links TRBV4-3 to TRBJ1-2, with TRBD1 matching over 7 bases. There are 16 residues in the CDR3. The germline V gene encodes CDR1 LGHNA and CDR2 YSLEER. Trimming took 5 bases from V and 1 from J; bases not matched to a gene: 10. CDR3 sequence (DNA): TGCGCCAGCAGCTTGTTCCCGGGACAGAGTAACTATGGCTACACCTTC. Translation gives CASSLFPGQSNYGYTF.